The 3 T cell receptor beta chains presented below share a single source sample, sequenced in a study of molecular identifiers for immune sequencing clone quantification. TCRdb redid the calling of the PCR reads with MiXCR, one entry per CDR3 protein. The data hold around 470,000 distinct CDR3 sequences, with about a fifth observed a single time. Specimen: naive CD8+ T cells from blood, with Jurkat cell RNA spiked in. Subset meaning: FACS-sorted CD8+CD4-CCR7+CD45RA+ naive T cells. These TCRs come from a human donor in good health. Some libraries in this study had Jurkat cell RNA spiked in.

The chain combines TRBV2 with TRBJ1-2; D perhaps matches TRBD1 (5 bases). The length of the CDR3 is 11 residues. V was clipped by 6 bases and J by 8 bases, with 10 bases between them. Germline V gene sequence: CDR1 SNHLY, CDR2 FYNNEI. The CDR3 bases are TGTGCCAGCAGAGGGACGCCGGGCTACACCTTC. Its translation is CASRGTPGYTF.

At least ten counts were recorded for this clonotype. CDR3 DNA sequence: TGCGCCAGCAGCCACGGACAGGGGACGTACGAGCAGTACTTC. Protein product: CASSHGQGTYEQYF. The chain recombines TRBV4-3 with TRBJ2-7, with 9 nucleotides matching TRBD1. There are 14 residues in the CDR3. V shed 3 bases and J 4 bases; nucleotides not matched to a gene: 4. The germline CDR1 and CDR2 sequences are LGHNA and YSLEER.

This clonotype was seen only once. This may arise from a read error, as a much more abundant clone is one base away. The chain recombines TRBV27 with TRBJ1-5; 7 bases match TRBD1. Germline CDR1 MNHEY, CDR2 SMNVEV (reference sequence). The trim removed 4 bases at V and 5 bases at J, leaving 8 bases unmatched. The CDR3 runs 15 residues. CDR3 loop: CASSWTGVSYQPQHF. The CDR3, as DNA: TGTGCCAGCAGTTGGACAGGAGTCAGCTATCAGCCCCAGCATTTT.